The 7 T cell receptor beta chains presented below share a single source sample, sequenced in a study of multiple sclerosis patients with progressive multifocal leukoencephalopathy (dated by TCRdb to between 2017 and 2020). The method behind the library was the immunoSEQ multiplex PCR assay. Drawn from immuneACCESS, this table holds only the in-frame rearrangements with V and J called that TCRdb kept. Clones are partly lost; checked studies trace under half to an unresolved V gene and leave the rest unexplained. The sample has roughly 34,000 clones on record, about 88% of them singletons. Around 2.9% of the sample is taken by the ten largest. Explained via the paper, the time point label denotes: time of PML onset. Per the publication, the treatment or condition label means: on natalizumab therapy at sampling. The starting material was PBMCs, obtained from a patient treated with natalizumab. The receptors were sampled from a human donor with progressive multifocal leukoencephalopathy.

The chain carries TRBV28 and TRBJ1-5, with D possibly TRBD1 on 6 matching bases. Germline CDR1 reads MDHEN; CDR2 reads SYDVKM. CDR3 size: 13 residues. Trimming removed 10 bases from V and 5 bases from J, with 15 bases in between. As DNA, the CDR3 is TGTGCCACCTCAGACAGGTCATATCAGCCCCAGCATTTT. It is translated as CATSDRSYQPQHF. Filled out from reference TRBV28 and TRBJ1-5, the complete variable domain reads DVKVTQSSRYLVKRTGEKVFLECVQDMDHENMFWYRQDPGLGLRLIYFSYDVKMKEKGDIPEGYSVSREKKERFSLILESASTNQTSMYLCATSDRSYQPQHFGDGTRLSIL.

This chain joins TRBV29-1 and TRBJ2-5; D possibly corresponds to TRBD1 (6 bases). V was trimmed by 7 bases and J by 4 bases, leaving 16 bases between them. Germline V gene data show CDR1 as SQVTM and CDR2 as ANQGSEA. This CDR3 has 13 residues. The CDR3: CSALKGDAETQYF. The CDR3 nucleotides read TGCAGCGCCCTAAAGGGGGATGCAGAGACCCAGTACTTC.

The chain is built from TRBV7-8 and TRBJ2-5; weak D call: TRBD1 (6 bases). TRBJ2-7 explains the end of the DNA better; the J call may be wrong. Germline V lookup: CDR1 SGHVS, CDR2 FQNEAQ. The length of the CDR3 is 14 residues. CDR3: CASSLDGTTYEQYF. In nucleotides, the CDR3 is TGTGCCAGCAGCTTGGATGGGACAACGTACGAGCAGTACTTC.

This rearrangement joins TRBV30 to TRBJ1-1; TRBD1 is a possible D gene (6 bases). Trimming cost V 3 bases and J 5 bases, with 13 bases left between them. Germline lookup yields CDR1 GTSNPN and CDR2 SVGIG (reference sequence). This CDR3 is built from 13 residues. CDR3 in DNA: TGTGCCTGGAGACCTAGGGGGAGAACTGAAGCTTTCTTT. The encoded protein is CAWRPRGRTEAFF.

CDR3 sequence reads: CASSLAGGLAKNIQYF. CDR3 bases: TGTGCCAGCAGCTTAGCCGGGGGTCTAGCCAAAAACATTCAGTACTTC. V is TRBV7-2 and J is TRBJ2-4; the D gene is possibly TRBD2 (6 bases). The CDR3 is 16 amino acids. Germline lookup yields CDR1 SGHTA and CDR2 FQGNSA. V gave up 0 bases and J gave up 0 bases, with 9 bases separating them.

The rearrangement joins TRBV19 to TRBJ2-7; the match to TRBD1 covers 9 bases. This CDR3 has 14 amino acids. V was pared by 9 bases and J by 9 bases, with 15 bases of the junction left unmatched. Germline CDR1 and CDR2: LNHDA and SQIVND (reference sequence). The DNA of the CDR3 is TGTGCCAGCACCCGGTCCGGGACAGGGACGGCGCAGTACTTC. It translates to CASTRSGTGTAQYF.

This chain connects TRBV7-2 to TRBJ1-1, with D possibly being TRBD1 (6 bases). V lost 4 bases, J lost 1 base, and 10 bases lay in between. Germline V gives CDR1 SGHTA, CDR2 FQGNSA. This CDR3 is built from 14 residues. The CDR3 nucleotides read TGTGCCAGCAGCTCTCAGGGGAAGAACACTGAAGCTTTCTTT. It encodes CASSSQGKNTEAFF.